The subject of this entry is one TCR beta chain. What it recognizes is unknown. Germline V gene sequence: CDR1 SGDLS, CDR2 YYNGEE. The CDR3 loop spans 15 amino acids. V shed 0 bases and J shed 4 bases, with 12 bases lying between them. This sample stems from a study of cytomegalovirus exposure and HLA in healthy donors. Study conclusions and caveats: Sequencing likely produced, as an artifact, a cluster of highly shared sequence variants. For presence/absence analyses, sequencing depth was assumed to be roughly uniform across donors.

Likely unrecorded immune exposures existed in these nominally healthy donors. The primer mix had 60 Vbeta and 13 Jbeta primers. Sequenced by immunoSEQ multiplex PCR; TCRdb stores in-frame clones only, minus some. Of 100,000 or so clones in the sample, 84% were seen once. Sequencing input: PBMCs. This receptor was taken from a woman between 18 and 29 years old in good health and CMV-seronegative. The V gene is TRBV9, the J gene TRBJ2-3; no clear D. The CDR3 DNA is TGTGCCAGCAGCGTAGGCCAGGCTGCCGCAGATACGCAGTATTTT. Protein sequence: CASSVGQAAADTQYF.